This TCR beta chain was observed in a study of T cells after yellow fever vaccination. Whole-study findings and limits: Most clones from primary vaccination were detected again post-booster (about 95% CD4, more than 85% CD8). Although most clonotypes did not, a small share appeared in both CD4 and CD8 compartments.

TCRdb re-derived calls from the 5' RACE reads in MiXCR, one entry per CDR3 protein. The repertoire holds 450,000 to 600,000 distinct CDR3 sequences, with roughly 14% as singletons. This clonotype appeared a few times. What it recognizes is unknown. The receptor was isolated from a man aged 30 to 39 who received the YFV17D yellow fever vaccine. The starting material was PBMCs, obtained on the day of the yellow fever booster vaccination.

The CDR3 sequence is CASSERTDNEQFF. CDR3 bases: TGTGCCAGCAGCGAACGGACCGACAATGAGCAGTTCTTC. The V and J genes are TRBV7-9 and TRBJ2-1; no definite D call. V was pared by 5 bases and J by 5 bases, with 10 bases between. The germline CDR1 and CDR2 sequences are SEHNR and FQNEAQ (reference sequence). The CDR3 length is 13 residues.